The source of this T cell receptor beta chain is a study of cytomegalovirus exposure and HLA in healthy donors. Primers included in the PCR were 60 Vbeta and 13 Jbeta primers. The data were produced by immunoSEQ multiplex PCR, yet TCRdb's version contains in-frame clones alone and is incomplete. Of under 150,000 clones listed, roughly 82% are singletons. The CDR3 spans 15 residues. Germline CDR1 reads KGHSH; CDR2 reads LQKENI. V was pared by 6 bases and J by 1 base, with 6 bases of the junction left unmatched. The sequence came from a man in his forties or fifties in good health and CMV-seronegative. The source material was PBMCs. This chain joins TRBV18 and TRBJ1-1; 9 bases match TRBD1. CDR3 amino acids: CASSDPGQGNTEAFF. CDR3 coding DNA: TGTGCCAGCTCGGATCCGGGACAGGGGAACACTGAAGCTTTCTTT.